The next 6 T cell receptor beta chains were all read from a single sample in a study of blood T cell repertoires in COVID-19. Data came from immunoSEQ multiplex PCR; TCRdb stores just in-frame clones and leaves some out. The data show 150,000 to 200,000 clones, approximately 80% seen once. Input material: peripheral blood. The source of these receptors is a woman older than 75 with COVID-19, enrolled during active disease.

For the CDR3, the DNA is TGTGCCAGCAGCTCCGGGACAGGGTCTCGGGAGCAGTACTTC. This translates into CASSSGTGSREQYF. The V and J genes are TRBV5-4 and TRBJ2-7; 9 bases align to TRBD1. The J segment lost 7 bases and the V segment lost 3 bases, leaving 8 bases of the junction unmatched. This CDR3 has 14 amino acids. The V gene's germline CDR1 is SGHNT and CDR2 YYREEE (reference sequence).

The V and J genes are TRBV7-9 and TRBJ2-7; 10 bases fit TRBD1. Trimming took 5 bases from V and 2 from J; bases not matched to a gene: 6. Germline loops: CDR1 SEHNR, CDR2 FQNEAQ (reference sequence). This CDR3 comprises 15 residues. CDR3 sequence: CASSGPGQGTYEQYF. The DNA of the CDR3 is TGTGCCAGCAGCGGACCGGGACAGGGGACCTACGAGCAGTACTTC.

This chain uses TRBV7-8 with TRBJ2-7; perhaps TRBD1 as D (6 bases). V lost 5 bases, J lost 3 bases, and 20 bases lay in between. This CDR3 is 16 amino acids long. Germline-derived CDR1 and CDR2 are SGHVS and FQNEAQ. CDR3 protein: CASSPRPSMDSYEQYF. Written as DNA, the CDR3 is TGTGCCAGCAGCCCGAGACCTTCGATGGACAGCTACGAGCAGTACTTC.

This CDR3 is CASSYTVGNQPQHF. The CDR3 DNA reads as TGTGCCAGCAGTTACACAGTTGGCAATCAGCCCCAGCATTTT. The rearrangement links TRBV6-5 to TRBJ1-5; D is undetermined. CDR3 length equals 14 residues. V gave up 2 bases and J gave up 2 bases, with 7 bases separating them. Germline loops: CDR1 MNHEY, CDR2 SVGAGI.

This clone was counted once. The CDR3 bases are TGCGCCAGCAGCCTGCAGGGTGTCGCAGATACGCAGTATTTT. This codes for CASSLQGVADTQYF. The V and J genes are TRBV5-1 and TRBJ2-3, with a tentative D call TRBD1 (5 bases). The V gene lost 4 bases and the J gene lost 4 bases, with 13 bases spanning the gap. CDR3 length: 14 residues. Per germline, CDR1 SGHRS and CDR2 YFSETQ. The entire variable domain, with the rest obtained from reference TRBV5-1 and TRBJ2-3, is as follows: KAGVTQTPRYLIKTRGQQVTLSCSPISGHRSVSWYQQTPGQGLQFLFEYFSETQRNKGNFPGRFSGRQFSNSRSEMNVSTLELGDSALYLCASSLQGVADTQYFGPGTRLTVL.

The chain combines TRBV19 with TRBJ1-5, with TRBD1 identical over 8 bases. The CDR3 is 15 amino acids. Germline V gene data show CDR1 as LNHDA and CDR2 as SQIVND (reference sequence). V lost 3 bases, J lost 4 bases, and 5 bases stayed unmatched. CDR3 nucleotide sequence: TGTGCCAGTAGTATGAGGGACAGGATAAATCAGCCCCAGCATTTT. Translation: CASSMRDRINQPQHF.